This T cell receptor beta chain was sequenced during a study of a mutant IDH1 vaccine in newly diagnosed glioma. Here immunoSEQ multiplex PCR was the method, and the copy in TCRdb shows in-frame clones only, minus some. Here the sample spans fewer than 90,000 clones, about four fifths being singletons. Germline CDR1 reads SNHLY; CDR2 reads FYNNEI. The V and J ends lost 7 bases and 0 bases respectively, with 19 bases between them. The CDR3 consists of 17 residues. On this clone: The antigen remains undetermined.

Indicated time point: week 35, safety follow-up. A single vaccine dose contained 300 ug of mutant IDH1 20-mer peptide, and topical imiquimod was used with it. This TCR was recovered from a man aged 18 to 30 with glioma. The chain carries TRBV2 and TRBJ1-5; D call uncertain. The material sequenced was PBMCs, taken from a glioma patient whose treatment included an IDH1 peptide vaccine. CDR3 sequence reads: CASTGSRGDYSNQPQHF. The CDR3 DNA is TGTGCCAGCACTGGGAGTCGCGGGGATTATAGCAATCAGCCCCAGCATTTT.